Listed below are T cell receptor beta chains from one sample, sequenced in a study of blood T cell repertoires in COVID-19. TCRdb's copy holds only in-frame clones and misses some; the assay was immunoSEQ multiplex PCR. The table records some 71,000 clones, around 80% of them present only once. The source material was peripheral blood. The source of these receptors is a man aged 45-65 years with COVID-19, enrolled during active disease. Both conserved end residues are part of each CDR3. A D gene is named only where the DNA matches it firmly. The size field is filled for only some rows; it gives once, few, many or a size class.

d_call j_call v_call clone_size cdr3_aa cdr3_nt
NA TRBJ2-7 TRBV4-3 NA CASSQDVWPPSSYEQYF TGCGCCAGCAGCCAAGATGTTTGGCCTCCAAGCTCCTACGAGCAGTACTTC
TRBD2 TRBJ2-2 TRBV6-5 NA CASRGGFTGELFF TGTGCCAGCAGGGGAGGGTTCACCGGGGAGCTGTTTTTT
TRBD2 TRBJ2-5 TRBV7-9 NA CASSSVTGGVETQYF TGTGCCAGCAGCTCCGTTACGGGGGGGGTGGAGACCCAGTACTTC
TRBD1 TRBJ1-4 TRBV30 NA CAWSPGGVYEKLFF TGTGCCTGGAGCCCAGGGGGCGTTTATGAAAAACTGTTTTTT
TRBD1 TRBJ2-2 TRBV4-1 NA CASSQGPGQGFGELFF TGCGCCAGCAGCCAAGGACCGGGACAGGGTTTCGGGGAGCTGTTTTTT
NA TRBJ2-7 TRBV27 few CASDLNLRQFIHEQYF TGTGCCAGCGATCTTAACCTCCGACAGTTTATCCACGAGCAGTACTTC
NA TRBJ1-2 TRBV4-3 NA CASSSNPQTGYGYTF TGCGCCAGCAGCTCGAACCCGCAAACCGGTTATGGCTACACCTTC
NA TRBJ1-1 TRBV30 few CAWSPREGAFF TGTGCCTGGAGTCCGAGGGAGGGAGCTTTCTTT
TRBD1 TRBJ2-3 TRBV5-4 NA CASSSAGQVLTDTQYF TGTGCCAGCAGCTCGGCGGGACAGGTCCTCACAGATACGCAGTATTTT
TRBD1 TRBJ2-2 TRBV10-3 once CAISTGQGKNTGELFF TGTGCCATCAGTACCGGACAGGGAAAGAACACCGGGGAGCTGTTTTTT
TRBD1 TRBJ1-1 TRBV3-1/TRBV3-2 once CASSPLDRGTEAFF TGTGCCAGCAGCCCATTGGACAGGGGAACAGAAGCTTTCTTT
NA TRBJ2-2 TRBV4-1 NA CASDPTGSTGELFF TGCGCCAGCGATCCTACAGGGAGCACCGGGGAGCTGTTTTTT
TRBD1 TRBJ2-3 TRBV7-2 NA CASSPRQGLTDTQYF TGTGCCAGCAGCCCCAGACAGGGGTTAACAGATACGCAGTATTTT
TRBD1 TRBJ2-7 TRBV4-1 NA CASSQSGTGSFEQYF TGCGCCAGCAGCCAGTCCGGGACAGGGAGCTTCGAGCAGTACTTC
NA TRBJ2-5 TRBV3-1/TRBV3-2 NA CASSQDRETQYF TGTGCCAGCAGCCAAGATCGGGAGACCCAGTACTTC
NA TRBJ1-4 TRBV30 NA CAWAVGGSFNEKLFF TGTGCCTGGGCGGTCGGTGGTAGTTTTAATGAAAAACTGTTTTTT
NA TRBJ1-5 TRBV19 NA CASNRGSQPQHF TGTGCCAGTAACCGAGGGAGTCAGCCCCAGCATTTT
NA TRBJ1-2 TRBV4-2 NA CASSPAGGKGDYGYTF TGTGCCAGCAGCCCCGCCGGGGGAAAAGGGGACTATGGCTACACCTTC
NA TRBJ1-4 TRBV28 NA CASSRGQSRRNEKLFF TGTGCCAGCAGCCGAGGACAGTCCAGAAGAAATGAAAAACTGTTTTTT
NA TRBJ1-5 TRBV2 NA CASSSDSRGNQPQHF TGTGCCAGCAGTTCGGACAGCCGGGGCAATCAGCCCCAGCATTTT
TRBD2 TRBJ2-1 TRBV4-3 few CASSQWTSGGAYNEQFF TGCGCCAGCAGCCAATGGACTAGCGGGGGGGCATACAATGAGCAGTTCTTC
NA TRBJ1-2 TRBV6-5 NA CASREVGGRGGYTF TGTGCCAGCAGAGAGGTCGGGGGGCGAGGTGGCTACACCTTC
TRBD1 TRBJ2-3 TRBV7-2 NA CASSLLTGGPDTQYF TGTGCCAGCAGCTTACTAACAGGGGGCCCAGATACGCAGTATTTT
NA TRBJ2-1 TRBV12-5 NA CASGQTQPGEQFF TGTGCTAGTGGTCAGACCCAGCCGGGTGAGCAGTTCTTC
TRBD1 TRBJ1-2 TRBV7-9 NA CASSQYRQGDNYGYTF TGTGCCAGCAGCCAATACCGACAGGGAGATAACTATGGCTACACCTTC
NA TRBJ2-3 TRBV6-4 NA CASSDQSGVDTQYF TGTGCCAGCAGTGACCAGTCGGGAGTTGATACGCAGTATTTT
NA TRBJ1-1 TRBV7-2 NA CASSYQGFRTEAFF TGTGCCAGCAGCTACCAGGGGTTTCGTACTGAAGCTTTCTTT
TRBD1 TRBJ2-7 TRBV7-9 NA CASSLVGTGSNEQYF TGTGCCAGCAGCTTAGTGGGGACAGGGTCCAACGAGCAGTACTTC
TRBD1 TRBJ1-6 TRBV2 NA CASSEAGGLNNSPLHF TGTGCCAGCAGTGAAGCAGGGGGCTTAAATAATTCACCCCTCCACTTT
TRBD1 TRBJ1-2 TRBV25-1 NA CASTRQGAHYGYTF TGTGCCAGCACCCGACAGGGGGCTCACTATGGCTACACCTTC
TRBD2 TRBJ2-5 TRBV19 NA CASSIDASGETQYF TGTGCCAGTAGTATAGATGCTAGCGGGGAGACCCAGTACTTC
NA TRBJ2-7 TRBV5-1 NA CASSLDGLTYEQYF TGCGCCAGCAGCTTGGACGGACTAACCTACGAGCAGTACTTC
NA TRBJ1-4 TRBV5-6 NA CASSLDRNEKLFF TGTGCCAGCAGCTTGGACAGAAATGAAAAACTGTTTTTT
TRBD1 TRBJ1-1 TRBV18 NA CASSRQGEAFF TGTGCCAGCTCACGACAGGGCGAAGCTTTCTTT
NA TRBJ1-2 TRBV25-1 once CASSETTGDLNGYTF TGTGCCAGCAGTGAGACGACAGGAGATCTTAATGGCTACACCTTC
NA TRBJ2-7 TRBV29-1 NA CSVVLGTYEQYF TGCAGCGTTGTACTAGGAACCTACGAGCAGTACTTC
TRBD2 TRBJ2-1 TRBV24-1 NA CATSASGGSENEQFF TGTGCCACCAGTGCCTCGGGGGGGTCGGAGAATGAGCAGTTCTTC
NA TRBJ2-5 TRBV2 NA CASRIHSLQETQYF TGTGCCAGCAGGATCCACAGCCTCCAAGAGACCCAGTACTTC
TRBD2 TRBJ2-5 TRBV5-1 few CASSSSGGPQYF TGCGCCAGCAGCAGTAGCGGGGGGCCCCAGTACTTC
NA TRBJ1-2 TRBV13 NA CASSTYNAGYTF TGTGCCAGCAGCACATACAATGCTGGCTACACCTTC
NA TRBJ2-3 TRBV9 NA CASSAPLGVSTDTQYF TGTGCCAGCAGCGCGCCTCTGGGCGTTAGCACAGATACGCAGTATTTT
NA TRBJ2-7 TRBV27 NA CASSLSVSNEQYF TGTGCCAGCAGTTTATCGGTGAGCAACGAGCAGTACTTC
NA TRBJ1-2 TRBV5-1 once CASSTGGRQDDGYTF TGCGCCAGCAGCACTGGCGGGCGGCAGGACGATGGCTACACCTTC
NA TRBJ1-1 TRBV6-5 few CASSYSMGGHTEAFF TGTGCCAGCAGTTACTCGATGGGGGGTCACACTGAAGCTTTCTTT
TRBD1 TRBJ1-1 TRBV7-3 few CASSIRGPTEAFF TGTGCCAGCAGCATCAGGGGGCCCACTGAAGCTTTCTTT
TRBD1 TRBJ2-1 TRBV27 NA CASSLVGPGQGYNEQFF TGTGCCAGCAGTTTAGTGGGCCCGGGACAGGGCTACAATGAGCAGTTCTTC
TRBD2 TRBJ2-5 TRBV7-3 NA CASSLTSASGQETQYF TGTGCCAGCAGCTTAACATCTGCTAGCGGCCAAGAGACCCAGTACTTC
NA TRBJ1-1 TRBV5-1 NA CASSLVGGAMNTEAFF TGCGCCAGCAGCTTGGTGGGAGGGGCGATGAACACTGAAGCTTTCTTT
NA TRBJ2-7 TRBV6-5 NA CASPDAREQYF TGTGCCAGCCCTGATGCCCGGGAGCAGTACTTC
TRBD2 TRBJ2-5 TRBV6-5 NA CASSYEVGGKETQYF TGTGCCAGCAGTTACGAGGTGGGGGGGAAAGAGACCCAGTACTTC
NA TRBJ1-1 TRBV5-1 NA CASSPPRNTEAFF TGCGCCAGCAGCCCCCCCCGGAACACTGAAGCTTTCTTT